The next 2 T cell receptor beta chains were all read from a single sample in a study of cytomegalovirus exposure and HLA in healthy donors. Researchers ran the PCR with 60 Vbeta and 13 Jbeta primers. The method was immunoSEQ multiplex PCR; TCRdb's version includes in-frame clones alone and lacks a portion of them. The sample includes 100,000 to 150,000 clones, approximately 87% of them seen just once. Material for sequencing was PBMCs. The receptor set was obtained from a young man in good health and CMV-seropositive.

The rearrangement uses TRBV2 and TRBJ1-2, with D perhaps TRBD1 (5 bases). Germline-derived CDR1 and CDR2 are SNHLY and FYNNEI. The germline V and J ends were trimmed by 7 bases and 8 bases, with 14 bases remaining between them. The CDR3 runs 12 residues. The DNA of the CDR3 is TGTGCCAGCAAAGACAGTGGGGCCGGCTACACCTTC. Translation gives CASKDSGAGYTF.

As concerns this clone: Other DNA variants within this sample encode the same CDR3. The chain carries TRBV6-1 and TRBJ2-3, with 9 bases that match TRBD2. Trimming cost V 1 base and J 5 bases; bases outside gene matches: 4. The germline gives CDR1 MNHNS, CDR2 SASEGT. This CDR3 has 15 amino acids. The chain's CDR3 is CASSEGSGGQDTQYF. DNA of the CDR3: TGTGCCAGCAGTGAAGGTAGCGGGGGACAAGATACGCAGTATTTT.